There are a few counts of the clone carrying this T cell receptor (beta chain). Antigen: not known. CDR1 and CDR2 from the germline V gene are SGHKS and YYEKEE (reference sequence). This CDR3 has 14 residues. Trimming at V came to 8 bases and at J to 0 bases, leaving 5 bases not matched to a gene. TCRdb re-analysed the reads in MiXCR, keeping a single row per CDR3 protein. The table includes 150,000 to 200,000 distinct CDR3 sequences, roughly a fifth detected once. The sample belongs to a study of T cell repertoires in cytomegalovirus infection. Looking at the study overall: Public signatures in TCR beta pointed to CMV infection and matching HLA type. Study-wide findings and caveats: There were HLA-C-restricted CMV-specific TCR beta clonotypes dominating the ex vivo response. Using cumulative public TCR beta family frequency, the authors identified those who carried CMV together with the relevant HLA.

Sequences were obtained from PBMCs. The gene calls are TRBV5-5 and TRBJ2-1, with TRBD2 identical over 7 bases. This sequence originates from a human donor in good health (CMV status not recorded). Some clones in this sample may be carry-over from other donors' samples. The CDR3 is CASARGDSYNEQFF. The CDR3 DNA reads TGTGCCAGTGCCCGGGGGGACTCCTACAATGAGCAGTTCTTC.